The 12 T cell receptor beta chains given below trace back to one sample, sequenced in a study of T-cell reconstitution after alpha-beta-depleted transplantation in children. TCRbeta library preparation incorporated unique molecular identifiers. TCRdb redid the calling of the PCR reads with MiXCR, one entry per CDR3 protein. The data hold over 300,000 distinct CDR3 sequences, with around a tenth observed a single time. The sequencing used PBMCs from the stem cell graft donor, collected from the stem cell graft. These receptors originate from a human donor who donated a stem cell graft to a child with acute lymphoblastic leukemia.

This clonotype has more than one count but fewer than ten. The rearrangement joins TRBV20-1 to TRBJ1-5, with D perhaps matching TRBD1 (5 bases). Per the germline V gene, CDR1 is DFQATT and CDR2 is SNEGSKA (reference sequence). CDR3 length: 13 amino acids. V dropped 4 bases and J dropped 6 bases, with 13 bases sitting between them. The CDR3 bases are TGCAGTGCTAAGCAGGGAGCTACTCAGCCCCAGCATTTT. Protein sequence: CSAKQGATQPQHF.

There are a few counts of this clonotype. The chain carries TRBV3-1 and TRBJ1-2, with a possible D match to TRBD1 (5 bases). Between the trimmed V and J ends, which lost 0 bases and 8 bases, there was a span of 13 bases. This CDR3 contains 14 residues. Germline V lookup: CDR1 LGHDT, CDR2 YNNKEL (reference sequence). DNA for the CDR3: TGTGCCAGCAGCCAAGATCAGGACAATTGGGGCTACACCTTC. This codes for CASSQDQDNWGYTF.

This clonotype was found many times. The CDR3 region is CSVGSGLRTDTQYF. The CDR3 DNA sequence: TGCAGTGTAGGGTCGGGACTCCGCACAGATACGCAGTATTTT. V is TRBV20-1 and J is TRBJ2-3; possible D gene TRBD2, 6 bases. CDR3 size: 14 residues. V lost 7 bases and J lost 1, with 15 bases in between. Germline V gene lookup returns CDR1 DFQATT and CDR2 SNEGSKA (reference sequence).

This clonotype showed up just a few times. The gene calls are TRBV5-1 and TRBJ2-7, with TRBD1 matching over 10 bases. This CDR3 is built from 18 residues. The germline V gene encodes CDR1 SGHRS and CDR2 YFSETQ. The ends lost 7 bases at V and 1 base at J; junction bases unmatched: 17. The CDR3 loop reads CASSGQGVLEAPSYEQYF. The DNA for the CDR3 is TGCGCCAGCTCCGGACAGGGGGTCCTCGAGGCGCCTTCCTACGAGCAGTACTTC.

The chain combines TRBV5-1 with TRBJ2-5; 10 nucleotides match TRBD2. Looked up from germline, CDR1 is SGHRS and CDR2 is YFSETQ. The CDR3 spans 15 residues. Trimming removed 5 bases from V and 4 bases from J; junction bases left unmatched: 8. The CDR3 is CASRGTGLATETQYF. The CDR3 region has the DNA TGCGCCAGCAGGGGGACGGGACTAGCGACAGAGACCCAGTACTTC.

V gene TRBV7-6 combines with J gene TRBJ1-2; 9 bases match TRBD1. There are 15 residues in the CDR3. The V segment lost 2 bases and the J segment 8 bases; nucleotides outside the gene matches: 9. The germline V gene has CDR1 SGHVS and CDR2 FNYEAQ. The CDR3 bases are TGTGCCAGCAGCTTAACGGTACAGGGGGCCGAGGGCTACACCTTC. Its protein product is CASSLTVQGAEGYTF.

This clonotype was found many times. CDR3 in DNA: TGCACCGCAGACAGCCAGGGTTCCGGGGAGCTGTTTTTT. As protein: CTADSQGSGELFF. The chain combines TRBV29-1 with TRBJ2-2, with D maybe TRBD1 (5 bases). CDR3 length: 13 residues. The germline V gene has CDR1 SQVTM and CDR2 ANQGSEA.

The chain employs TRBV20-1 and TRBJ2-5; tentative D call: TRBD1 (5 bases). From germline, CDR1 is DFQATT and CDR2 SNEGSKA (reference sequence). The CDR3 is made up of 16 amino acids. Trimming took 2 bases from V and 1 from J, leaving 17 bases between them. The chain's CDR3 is CSARWGRGGLQETQYF. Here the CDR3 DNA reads TGCAGTGCTAGATGGGGCCGCGGCGGCCTCCAAGAGACCCAGTACTTC.

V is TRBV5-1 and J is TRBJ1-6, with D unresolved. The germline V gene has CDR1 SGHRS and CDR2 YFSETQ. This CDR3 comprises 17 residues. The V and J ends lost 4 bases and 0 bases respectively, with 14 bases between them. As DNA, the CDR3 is TGCGCCAGCAGCCCTGGACCCGTCAGCTCCTATAATTCACCCCTCCACTTT. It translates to CASSPGPVSSYNSPLHF.

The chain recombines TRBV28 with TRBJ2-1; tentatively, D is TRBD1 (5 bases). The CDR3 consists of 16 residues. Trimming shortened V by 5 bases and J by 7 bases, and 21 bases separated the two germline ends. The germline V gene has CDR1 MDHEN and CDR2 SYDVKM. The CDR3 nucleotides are TGTGCCAGCAGTCCGCCTATTAGGGGTATGAATAATGAGCAGTTCTTC. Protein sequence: CASSPPIRGMNNEQFF.

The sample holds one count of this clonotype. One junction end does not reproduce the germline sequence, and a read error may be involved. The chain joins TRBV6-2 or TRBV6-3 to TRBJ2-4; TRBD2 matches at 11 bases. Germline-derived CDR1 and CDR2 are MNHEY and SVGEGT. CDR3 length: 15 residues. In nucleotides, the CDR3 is TGTGCCAGCAGTTACAGACTAGCGGGAAAAAACAGTCAGTACTTC. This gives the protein CASSYRLAGKNSQYF.

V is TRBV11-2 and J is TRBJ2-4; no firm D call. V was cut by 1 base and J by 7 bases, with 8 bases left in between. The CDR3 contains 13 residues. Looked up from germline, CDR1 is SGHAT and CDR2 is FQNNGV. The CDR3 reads CASSLAAMNIQYF. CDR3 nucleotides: TGTGCCAGCAGCTTAGCCGCTATGAACATTCAGTACTTC.